The 8 T cell receptor beta chains listed next were all sequenced from one sample in a study of blood T cell repertoires in COVID-19. Using immunoSEQ multiplex PCR, the repertoire was profiled, and TCRdb retains in-frame clones only, with some absent. Of about 62,000 clones listed, roughly 88% are singletons. The sample taken for sequencing was peripheral blood. These receptor sequences come from a woman older than 75 with acute or convalescent COVID-19.

The chain has TRBV5-1 and TRBJ1-2; 10 positions agree with TRBD1. Germline loops: CDR1 SGHRS, CDR2 YFSETQ. CDR3 length: 17 residues. V was pared by 4 bases and J by 5 bases, with 14 bases of the junction left unmatched. The CDR3: CASSASTGGARVYGYTF. The CDR3 DNA is TGCGCCAGCAGCGCCTCGACAGGGGGCGCTAGGGTATATGGCTACACCTTC.

V and J are TRBV6-1 and TRBJ2-6; D ambiguous. V lost 0 bases and J lost 2, with 8 bases in between. Germline V gives CDR1 MNHNS, CDR2 SASEGT. The CDR3 is 16 amino acids. CDR3 DNA sequence: TGTGCCAGCAGTGAAGCGCCGGGTACTGGGGCCAACGTCCTGACTTTC. Its protein is CASSEAPGTGANVLTF.

The V gene is TRBV28, the J gene TRBJ2-7; 9 bases agree with TRBD2. CDR1 is MDHEN, CDR2 SYDVKM, per germline. CDR3 size: 15 residues. V was pared by 6 bases and J by 0 bases, with 6 bases of the junction left unmatched. CDR3 sequence (DNA): TGTGCCAGCAGGATTAGCGGGGGACCCTCCTACGAGCAGTACTTC. This gives the protein CASRISGGPSYEQYF.

This chain links TRBV18 with TRBJ2-7, with 15 nucleotides matching TRBD2. CDR1 and CDR2 (germline): KGHSH, LQKENI. The CDR3 spans 15 residues. V lost 5 bases to trimming and J lost 2 bases; unmatched junction nucleotides: 1. CDR3 DNA: TGTGCCAGCTCAGGGACTAGCGGGGGGCCCTACGAGCAGTACTTC. Residues: CASSGTSGGPYEQYF.

The V and J genes are TRBV9 and TRBJ2-7, with no clear D. This CDR3 contains 14 residues. CDR1 and CDR2 (germline): SGDLS, YYNGEE. Between the trimmed V and J ends, which lost 0 bases and 0 bases, there was a span of 7 bases. The CDR3 DNA is TGTGCCAGCAGCGTAGGACACGGCTCCTACGAGCAGTACTTC. Its translation: CASSVGHGSYEQYF.

In nucleotides, the CDR3 is TGCGCCAGCAGCTTGGGGCCGGGTAGCGAGCAGTACTTC. Amino acid sequence: CASSLGPGSEQYF. The rearrangement joins TRBV5-1 to TRBJ2-7; D gene uncertain. The CDR3 contains 13 residues. The germline gives CDR1 SGHRS, CDR2 YFSETQ. Trimming shortened V by 0 bases and J by 6 bases, and 10 bases separated the two germline ends.

The rearrangement joins TRBV6-5 to TRBJ1-5, with 9 bases lining up with TRBD1. Germline loops: CDR1 MNHEY, CDR2 SVGAGI. V gave up 4 bases and J gave up 6 bases; unmatched junction bases: 4. CDR3 length: 14 residues. The CDR3 nucleotides read TGTGCCAGCAGTTCGACAGGGGGAGGTCAGCCCCAGCATTTT. Translating it yields CASSSTGGGQPQHF.

The chain combines TRBV9 with TRBJ2-1, with TRBD1 identical over 10 bases. V was clipped by 0 bases and J by 9 bases; unmatched bases: 3. Germline V lookup: CDR1 SGDLS, CDR2 YYNGEE. This CDR3 has 14 residues. The CDR3 spells CASSVETGGSEQFF. In DNA form, the CDR3 reads TGTGCCAGCAGCGTAGAGACAGGGGGCAGTGAGCAGTTCTTC.